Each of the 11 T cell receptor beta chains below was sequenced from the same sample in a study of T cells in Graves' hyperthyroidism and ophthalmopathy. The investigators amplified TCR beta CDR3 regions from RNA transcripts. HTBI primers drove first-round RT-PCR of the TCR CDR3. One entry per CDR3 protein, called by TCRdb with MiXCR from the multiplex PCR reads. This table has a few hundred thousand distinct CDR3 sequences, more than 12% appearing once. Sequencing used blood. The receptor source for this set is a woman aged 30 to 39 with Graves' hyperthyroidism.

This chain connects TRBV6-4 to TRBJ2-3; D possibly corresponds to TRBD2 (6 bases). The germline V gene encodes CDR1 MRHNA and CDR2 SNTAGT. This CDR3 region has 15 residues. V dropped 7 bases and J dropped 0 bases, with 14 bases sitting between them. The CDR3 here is CASKLLASSTDTQYF. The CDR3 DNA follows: TGTGCCAGCAAACTTCTAGCGTCTAGCACAGATACGCAGTATTTT.

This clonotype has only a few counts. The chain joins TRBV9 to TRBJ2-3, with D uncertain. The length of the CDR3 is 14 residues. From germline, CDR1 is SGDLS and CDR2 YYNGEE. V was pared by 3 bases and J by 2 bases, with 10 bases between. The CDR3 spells CASSAGSYTDTQYF. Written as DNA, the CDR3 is TGTGCCAGCAGCGCCGGGTCCTACACAGATACGCAGTATTTT.

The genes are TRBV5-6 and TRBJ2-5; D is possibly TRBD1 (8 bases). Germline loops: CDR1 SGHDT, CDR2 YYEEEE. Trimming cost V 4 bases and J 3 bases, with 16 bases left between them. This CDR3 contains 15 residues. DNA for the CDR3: TGTGCCAGCAGCAATTACAGGGGGGGGGAAGAGACCCAGTACTTC. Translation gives CASSNYRGGEETQYF.

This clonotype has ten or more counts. The chain's CDR3 is CASRGLASDPDTQYF. DNA for the CDR3: TGTGCCAGCAGAGGACTAGCCAGCGACCCAGATACGCAGTATTTT. The chain has TRBV12-3 or TRBV12-4 and TRBJ2-3, with 8 nucleotides matching TRBD2. This CDR3 contains 15 residues. V gave up 6 bases and J gave up 4 bases; unmatched junction bases: 9.

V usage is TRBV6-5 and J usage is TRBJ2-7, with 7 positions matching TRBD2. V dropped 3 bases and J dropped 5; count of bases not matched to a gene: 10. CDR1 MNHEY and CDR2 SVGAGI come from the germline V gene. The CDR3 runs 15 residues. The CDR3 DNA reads TGTGCCAGCAGTTATTTTGGTGGGAGGGCCGACGAGCAGTACTTC. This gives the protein CASSYFGGRADEQYF.

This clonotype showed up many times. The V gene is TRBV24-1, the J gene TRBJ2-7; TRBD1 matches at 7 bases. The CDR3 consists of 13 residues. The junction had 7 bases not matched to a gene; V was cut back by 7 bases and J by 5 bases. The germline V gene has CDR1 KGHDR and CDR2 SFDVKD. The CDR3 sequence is CATSKGQTHEQYF. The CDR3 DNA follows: TGTGCCACCAGCAAGGGACAGACCCACGAGCAGTACTTC.

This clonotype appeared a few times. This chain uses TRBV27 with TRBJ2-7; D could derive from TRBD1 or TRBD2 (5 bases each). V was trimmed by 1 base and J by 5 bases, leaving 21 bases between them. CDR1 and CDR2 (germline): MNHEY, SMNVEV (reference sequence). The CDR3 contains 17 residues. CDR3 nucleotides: TGTGCCAGCAGTTTATTACCCACGGGACCTCCATGGGACGAGCAGTACTTC. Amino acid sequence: CASSLLPTGPPWDEQYF.

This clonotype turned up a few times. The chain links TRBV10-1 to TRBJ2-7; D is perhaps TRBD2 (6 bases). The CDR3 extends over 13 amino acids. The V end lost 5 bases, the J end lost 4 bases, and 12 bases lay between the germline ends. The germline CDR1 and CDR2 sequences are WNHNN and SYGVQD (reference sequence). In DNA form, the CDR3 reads TGCGCCAGCAGTAGGCCGGGAGAGTACGAGCAGTACTTC. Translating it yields CASSRPGEYEQYF.

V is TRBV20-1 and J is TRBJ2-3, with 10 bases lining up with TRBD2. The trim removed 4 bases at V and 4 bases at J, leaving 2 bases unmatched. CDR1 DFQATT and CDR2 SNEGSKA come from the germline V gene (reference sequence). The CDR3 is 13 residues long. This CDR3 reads CSATSGSPDTQYF. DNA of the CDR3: TGCAGTGCTACTAGCGGGAGTCCAGATACGCAGTATTTT.

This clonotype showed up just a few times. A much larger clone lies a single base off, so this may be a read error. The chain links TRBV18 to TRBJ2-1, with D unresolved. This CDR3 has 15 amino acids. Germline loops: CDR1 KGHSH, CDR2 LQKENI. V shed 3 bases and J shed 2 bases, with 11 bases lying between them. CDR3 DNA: TGTGCCAGCTCACCTGATAACAGCCCCTACAATGAGCAGTTCTTC. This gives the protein CASSPDNSPYNEQFF.

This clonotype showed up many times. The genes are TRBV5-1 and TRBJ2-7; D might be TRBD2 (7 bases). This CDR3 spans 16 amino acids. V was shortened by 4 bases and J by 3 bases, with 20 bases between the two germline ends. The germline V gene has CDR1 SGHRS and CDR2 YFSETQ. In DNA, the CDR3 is TGCGCCAGCAGCCCACTCGGGGGGCGAGACGGCTACGAGCAGTACTTC. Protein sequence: CASSPLGGRDGYEQYF.